This T cell receptor beta chain emerged from a study of blood T cell repertoires in COVID-19. In the study overall: The study drew acute and convalescent COVID-19 samples from the United States, Italy and Spain. T cells, B-cell-depleted T cells, or PBMCs supplied cDNA or gDNA.

Germline V CDR1 and CDR2: SGHRS, YFSETQ. The CDR3 is 15 residues long. The V end lost 3 bases, the J end lost 0 bases, and 10 bases lay between the germline ends. Sequenced by immunoSEQ multiplex PCR; TCRdb stores in-frame clones only, minus some. The table records around 180,000 clones, under 85% of them present only once. This rearrangement joins TRBV5-1 to TRBJ1-3; D ambiguous. This clonotype was obtained from an elderly man with COVID-19, enrolled during active disease. Sequenced input: peripheral blood. This CDR3 reads CASSYLGDSGNTIYF. CDR3 nucleotide sequence: TGCGCCAGCAGCTACCTCGGGGACTCTGGAAACACCATATATTTT. Full variable domain (outside the CDR3, taken from reference TRBV5-1 and TRBJ1-3): KAGVTQTPRYLIKTRGQQVTLSCSPISGHRSVSWYQQTPGQGLQFLFEYFSETQRNKGNFPGRFSGRQFSNSRSEMNVSTLELGDSALYLCASSYLGDSGNTIYFGEGSWLTVV.